This T cell receptor beta chain was sequenced in a study of blood T cells in healthy people across ages. With each sample, at least 5 micrograms of total RNA were extracted. Sample-barcoded 5' priming and a J-beta primer mix drove a second PCR of roughly 7 to 11 cycles. MiXCR, applied by TCRdb to the 5' RACE reads, yields one record per CDR3 protein. The data show approximately 1,000,000 distinct CDR3 sequences, roughly two fifths seen once. Germline-derived CDR1 and CDR2 are SGHKS and YYEKEE (reference sequence). The CDR3 sequence is 16 residues long. V dropped 3 bases and J dropped 15 bases, with 28 bases sitting between them. Findings of the study overall: Strong correlation linked observed beta diversity and percent naive T cells.

This clonotype has just a few counts. What it binds is not known. The chain has TRBV5-5 and TRBJ2-4; D is perhaps TRBD1 (7 bases). The sequenced sample consisted of blood. The clonotype originates from a man younger than 30 in good health. In DNA form, the CDR3 reads TGTGCCAGCAGCTCGCCTCGGACAGGAGACGGACTACGTACGTACTTC. This codes for CASSSPRTGDGLRTYF. Drawing the rest from reference TRBV5-5 and TRBJ2-4, the complete variable domain is DAGVTQSPTHLIKTRGQQVTLRCSPISGHKSVSWYQQVLGQGPQFIFQYYEKEERGRGNFPDRFSARQFPNYSSELNVNALLLGDSALYLCASSSPRTGDGLRTYFGAGTRLSVL.